This T cell receptor (beta chain) was profiled in a study of regulatory T cells in long-lasting Graves disease. Study results and caveats: It was in persistent disease that TRBV28, TRBJ1-2 and TRBJ2-5 were favored.

The V segment lost 3 bases and the J segment 5 bases; nucleotides outside the gene matches: 7. The CDR3 is 15 amino acids. From germline, CDR1 is SGHTA and CDR2 FQGNSA. For this clonotype: Antigen specificity is unknown.

The time point: newly diagnosed GD, antithyroid drugs for less than 3 months. The TCR library was prepared using RNA isolated from PBMCs. Library construction for TCR beta used iRepertoire HTBI primers and Arm-PCR of CDR3 regions. TCRdb ran MiXCR on the multiplex PCR reads and lists one entry per CDR3 protein. The sample has some 500,000 distinct CDR3 sequences; approximately 16% are singletons. The sample also formed part of further work on T cells in Graves' hyperthyroidism and ophthalmopathy.

The rearrangement links TRBV7-2 to TRBJ1-5; TRBD1 agrees at 7 bases. The source is a woman aged 35-60 years with Graves disease. The sample here was peripheral blood mononuclear cells (PBMCs), taken at new diagnosis, from a patient treated with antithyroid drugs. DNA of the CDR3: TGTGCCAGCAGCTTGGCGTCAGGGGGGGATCAGCCCCAGCATTTT. Translation gives CASSLASGGDQPQHF.